Shown below are 19 T cell receptor beta chains from a single sample sequenced in a study of T cell responses to AZD1222 COVID-19 vaccine. Clones were read by immunoSEQ multiplex PCR, and TCRdb kept only the in-frame ones, dropping some. The sample includes approximately 140,000 clones, about 89% of them seen just once. The sequencing here drew on peripheral blood, taken on day 0 of AZD1222 vaccination. The receptors were gathered from an adult in good health.

The V call is TRBV12-3 or TRBV12-4, the J call TRBJ1-2, with a possible D match to TRBD1 (5 bases). The CDR3 has 12 amino acids. Trimming took 10 bases from V and 5 from J, leaving 14 bases between them. The CDR3 coding sequence is TGTGCCACGTGGTTGGGGGTTTATGGCTACACCTTC. Residues: CATWLGVYGYTF.

This clone was seen a single time. This chain links TRBV7-2 with TRBJ2-7; D gene ambiguous. CDR3 length: 14 amino acids. CDR1 and CDR2 (germline): SGHTA, FQGNSA. V dropped 4 bases and J dropped 3 bases, with 13 bases sitting between them. The CDR3, as DNA: TGTGCCAGCAGCTACGTGGGGTCCAGCTACGAGCAGTACTTC. Encoded protein: CASSYVGSSYEQYF.

J is TRBJ1-6 and V is TRBV6-5, with a weak D call TRBD1 (5 bases). The CDR3 length is 14 residues. The germline gives CDR1 MNHEY, CDR2 SVGAGI. The V end was cut by 0 bases, the J end by 7 bases, with 7 bases between. CDR3 bases: TGTGCCAGCAGTTACTCGGGGCAGAATTCACCCCTCCACTTT. This encodes CASSYSGQNSPLHF.

This chain uses TRBV11-2 with TRBJ2-1; the match to TRBD2 covers 9 bases. Germline trimming cut 3 bases from V and 4 bases from J; bases unmatched to any gene: 4. The CDR3 is 15 residues long. Germline-derived CDR1 and CDR2 are SGHAT and FQNNGV. The CDR3 nucleotides read TGTGCCAGCAGCTTCAGACTAGCGGTGTACAATGAGCAGTTCTTC. It specifies CASSFRLAVYNEQFF.

The chain joins TRBV5-1 to TRBJ2-3; TRBD1 matches 8 bases. Trimming removed 4 bases from V and 4 bases from J; junction bases left unmatched: 5. From germline, CDR1 is SGHRS and CDR2 YFSETQ. The CDR3 consists of 14 residues. CDR3 region: CASSDPGGSDTQYF. The CDR3 nucleotides are TGCGCCAGCAGCGATCCAGGGGGCTCAGATACGCAGTATTTT.

In its sample, this clone was seen a few times. V usage is TRBV15 and J usage is TRBJ1-2, with a possible D match to TRBD1 (5 bases). The germline V gene encodes CDR1 LNHNV and CDR2 YYDKDF (reference sequence). Trimming removed 8 bases from V and 4 bases from J, with 14 bases in between. The CDR3 runs 13 residues. The DNA for the CDR3 is TGTGCCACCGCGCGGGGGACGGGCTATGGCTACACCTTC. Residues: CATARGTGYGYTF.

J is TRBJ2-5 and V is TRBV2; TRBD1 or TRBD2 may be the D gene (5 bases each). Trimming stripped 9 bases from V and 3 bases from J, with 14 bases between. The CDR3 length is 13 residues. The germline CDR1 and CDR2 sequences are SNHLY and FYNNEI. CDR3 protein: CASDRDGKETQYF. DNA for the CDR3: TGTGCCAGTGACCGGGACGGCAAAGAGACCCAGTACTTC.

The chain joins TRBV12-3 or TRBV12-4 to TRBJ1-2; D remains unclear. The CDR3 runs to 13 residues. Deletions cut 5 bases from V and 2 bases from J, with 9 bases between. The CDR3 nucleotides read TGTGCCAGCAGTCCCTTGCGGAACTATGGCTACACCTTC. Translation: CASSPLRNYGYTF.

This chain uses TRBV6-6 with TRBJ1-2; D is unclear. CDR1 and CDR2 (germline): MNHNY, SVGAGI (reference sequence). The CDR3 consists of 12 residues. Trimming took off 0 bases at V and 7 bases at J, with 6 bases between the two ends. The CDR3 sequence is CASSYSTGGYTF. The CDR3 nucleotides are TGTGCCAGCAGTTACTCTACCGGTGGCTACACCTTC.

The chain is built from TRBV3-1 (or the pseudogene TRBV3-2) and TRBJ1-5; 8 bases map to TRBD1. The CDR3 has 14 residues. V lost 3 bases to trimming and J lost 6 bases; unmatched junction nucleotides: 4. Germline values: CDR1 LGHDT, CDR2 YNNKEL (reference sequence). CDR3 region: CASSHGTGGQPQHF. CDR3 DNA: TGTGCCAGCAGCCATGGGACAGGCGGTCAGCCCCAGCATTTT.

The rearrangement joins TRBV7-9 to TRBJ2-3; TRBD2 matches at 8 bases. The ends lost 5 bases at V and 3 bases at J; junction bases unmatched: 10. The CDR3 is 16 amino acids. The germline gives CDR1 SEHNR, CDR2 FQNEAQ (reference sequence). CDR3 sequence (DNA): TGTGCCAGCAGCAAAGCCAGCGGGAGTAGTACAGATACGCAGTATTTT. Its protein product is CASSKASGSSTDTQYF.

This clone is medium-sized. This sequence joins TRBV27 and TRBJ2-5; D is possibly TRBD2 (7 bases). V was clipped by 6 bases and J by 7 bases, with 21 bases between them. Germline V CDR1 and CDR2: MNHEY, SMNVEV (reference sequence). This CDR3 spans 15 amino acids. CDR3: CASSYSGGSGGTQYF. As DNA, the CDR3 is TGTGCCAGCAGCTACTCGGGGGGCTCCGGCGGGACCCAGTACTTC.

The chain combines TRBV7-9 with TRBJ1-2, with D possibly TRBD1 on 5 matching bases. Germline CDR1 SEHNR, CDR2 FQNEAQ (reference sequence). The length of the CDR3 is 15 residues. Between the trimmed V and J ends, which lost 0 bases and 4 bases, there was a span of 12 bases. The CDR3 bases are TGTGCCAGCAGCTTAGCCAGGGCGAGTCTCTATGGCTACACCTTC. It yields the protein CASSLARASLYGYTF.

The CDR3 protein is CASSLQPTPSYGYTF. The CDR3 nucleotides read TGTGCCAGCAGCTTACAACCGACACCTTCCTATGGCTACACCTTC. The rearrangement links TRBV11-2 to TRBJ1-2; no firm D call. Germline loops: CDR1 SGHAT, CDR2 FQNNGV. V lost 2 bases to trimming and J lost 4 bases, with 14 bases between them. CDR3 size: 15 residues.

V and J are TRBV19 and TRBJ2-5; no clear D. The CDR3 contains 13 residues. CDR1 and CDR2 from the germline V gene are LNHDA and SQIVND (reference sequence). Trimming stripped 9 bases from V and 2 bases from J, with 13 bases between. CDR3 coding DNA: TGTGCCAGCTCGACGATCATACAAGAGACCCAGTACTTC. This translates into CASSTIIQETQYF.

This clone came up a few times. The genes are TRBV9 and TRBJ2-1, with 7 bases aligning to TRBD2. CDR3 length: 15 amino acids. Germline V CDR1 and CDR2: SGDLS, YYNGEE. With V trimmed by 0 bases and J by 6 bases, 6 bases remained unmatched. CDR3 protein: CASSVAPTSLNEQFF. CDR3 nucleotides: TGTGCCAGCAGCGTAGCCCCGACTAGCCTCAATGAGCAGTTCTTC.

The chain uses TRBV5-1 and TRBJ2-2, with 7 nucleotides matching TRBD1. The CDR3 totals 16 residues. The germline V gene encodes CDR1 SGHRS and CDR2 YFSETQ. Losses at the gene ends were 3 bases for V and 2 bases for J; bases not matched to a gene: 7. The CDR3 bases are TGCGCCAGCAGCTCGTTACAGGGGATTAACACCGGGGAGCTGTTTTTT. Translated: CASSSLQGINTGELFF.

This sequence joins TRBV5-1 and TRBJ1-5, with D tentatively TRBD1 (5 bases). V lost 0 bases and J 6 bases, leaving 7 bases between the germline ends. Germline values: CDR1 SGHRS, CDR2 YFSETQ. The CDR3 has 13 residues. CDR3 loop: CASSLAGGQPQHF. CDR3 nucleotides: TGCGCCAGCAGCTTGGCCGGGGGTCAGCCCCAGCATTTT.

This chain connects TRBV7-9 to TRBJ2-2; D might be TRBD1 or TRBD2, each matching 5 bases. CDR3 length: 15 residues. Trimming removed 5 bases at V and 4 bases at J, with 14 bases between. The germline V gene has CDR1 SEHNR and CDR2 FQNEAQ (reference sequence). The CDR3 sequence: CASSLSGGITGELFF. DNA for the CDR3: TGTGCCAGCAGCCTTAGTGGGGGTATCACCGGGGAGCTGTTTTTT.